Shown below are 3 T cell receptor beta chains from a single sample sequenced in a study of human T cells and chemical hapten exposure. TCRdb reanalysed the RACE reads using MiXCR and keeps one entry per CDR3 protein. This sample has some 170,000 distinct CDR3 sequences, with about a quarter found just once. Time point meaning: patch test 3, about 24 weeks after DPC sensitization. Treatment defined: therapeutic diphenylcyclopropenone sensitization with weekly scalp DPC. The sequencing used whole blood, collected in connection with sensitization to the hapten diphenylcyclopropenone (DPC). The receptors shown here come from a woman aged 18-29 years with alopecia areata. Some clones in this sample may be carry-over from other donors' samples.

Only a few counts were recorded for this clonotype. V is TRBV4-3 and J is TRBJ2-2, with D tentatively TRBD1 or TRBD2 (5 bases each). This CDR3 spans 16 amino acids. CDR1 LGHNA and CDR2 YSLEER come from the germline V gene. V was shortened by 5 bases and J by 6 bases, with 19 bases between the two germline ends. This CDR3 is CASSYLGPQGAGELFF. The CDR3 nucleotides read TGCGCCAGCAGCTACCTGGGCCCCCAGGGAGCCGGGGAGCTGTTTTTT.

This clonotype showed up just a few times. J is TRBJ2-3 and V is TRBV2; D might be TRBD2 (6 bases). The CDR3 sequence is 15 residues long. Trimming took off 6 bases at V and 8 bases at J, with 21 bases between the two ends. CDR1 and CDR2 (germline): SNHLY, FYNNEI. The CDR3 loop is CASRGRDSYYGTQYF. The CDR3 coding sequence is TGTGCCAGCAGGGGCCGGGACTCGTACTATGGTACGCAGTATTTT.

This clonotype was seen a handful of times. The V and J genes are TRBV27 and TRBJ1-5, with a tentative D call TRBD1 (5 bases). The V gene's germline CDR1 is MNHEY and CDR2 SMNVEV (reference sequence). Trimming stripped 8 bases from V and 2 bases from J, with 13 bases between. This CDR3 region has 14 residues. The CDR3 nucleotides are TGTGCCAGCGGCGTTCAGGGCGGCAATCAGCCCCAGCATTTT. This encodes CASGVQGGNQPQHF.